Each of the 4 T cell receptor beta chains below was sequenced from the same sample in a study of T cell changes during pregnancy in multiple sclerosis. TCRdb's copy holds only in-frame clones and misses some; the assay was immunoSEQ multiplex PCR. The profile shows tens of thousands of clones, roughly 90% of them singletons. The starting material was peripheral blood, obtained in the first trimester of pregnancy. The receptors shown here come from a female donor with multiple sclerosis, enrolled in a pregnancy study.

CDR3 amino acids: CASNPRTRGMSNTEAFF. The DNA for the CDR3 is TGTGCCAGTAACCCAAGGACCAGGGGGATGTCGAACACTGAAGCTTTCTTT. The chain links TRBV19 to TRBJ1-1, with TRBD1 identical over 7 bases. With 7 bases clipped from V and 1 base from J, the junction kept 15 bases outside the gene matches. The germline V gene has CDR1 LNHDA and CDR2 SQIVND (reference sequence). The CDR3 is 17 residues long. The variable domain in full, with the rest retrieved from reference TRBV19 and TRBJ1-1, is DGGITQSPKYLFRKEGQNVTLSCEQNLNHDAMYWYRQDPGQGLRLIYYSQIVNDFQKGDIAEGYSVSREKKESFPLTVTSAQKNPTAFYLCASNPRTRGMSNTEAFFGQGTRLTVV.

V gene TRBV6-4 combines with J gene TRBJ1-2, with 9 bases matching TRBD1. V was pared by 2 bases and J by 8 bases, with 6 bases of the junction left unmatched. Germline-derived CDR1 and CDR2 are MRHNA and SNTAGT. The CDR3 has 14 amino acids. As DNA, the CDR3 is TGTGCCAGCAGTGACCACCCCGGGACAGGGGGCTACACCTTC. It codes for CASSDHPGTGGYTF.

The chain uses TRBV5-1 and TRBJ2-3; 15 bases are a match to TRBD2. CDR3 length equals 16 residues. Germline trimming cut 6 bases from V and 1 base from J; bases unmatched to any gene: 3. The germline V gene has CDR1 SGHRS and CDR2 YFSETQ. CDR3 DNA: TGCGCCAGCAAAGGGACTAGCGGGAGGCGCACAGATACGCAGTATTTT. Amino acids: CASKGTSGRRTDTQYF.

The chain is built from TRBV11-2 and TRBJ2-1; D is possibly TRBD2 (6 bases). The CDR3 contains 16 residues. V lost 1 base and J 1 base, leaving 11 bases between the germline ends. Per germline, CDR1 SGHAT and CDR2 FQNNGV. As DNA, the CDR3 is TGTGCCAGCAGCTTAGGGGGGGAGTGGTCCTACAATGAGCAGTTCTTC. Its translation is CASSLGGEWSYNEQFF.